Shown below are 17 T cell receptor beta chains from a single sample sequenced in a study of beta chain features in type 1 diabetes. Since all of the isolated RNA was reverse transcribed, expressed TCRB transcripts were what got sequenced. TCRdb's table, derived via immunoSEQ multiplex PCR, lists solely in-frame clones and lacks some. The sample shows 400,000 to 550,000 clones, approximately 10% of them seen only once. Sequencing was performed on naive CD4+ T cells from blood. The receptors here all came from a woman under 30 in good health.

This clone appeared a few times. The CDR3 region is CASNTGQANTGELFF. As DNA, the CDR3 is TGTGCCAGCAACACGGGACAGGCGAACACCGGGGAGCTGTTTTTT. The chain joins TRBV7-2 to TRBJ2-2; 8 nucleotides line up with TRBD1. The CDR3 spans 15 residues. Germline lookup yields CDR1 SGHTA and CDR2 FQGNSA. Trimming removed 7 bases from V and 0 bases from J; junction bases left unmatched: 4.

The genes are TRBV7-3 and TRBJ1-2; maybe TRBD1 (5 bases). Per the germline V gene, CDR1 is SGHTA and CDR2 is FQGTGA. Trimming removed 5 bases from V and 4 bases from J, with 17 bases in between. CDR3 length: 15 amino acids. CDR3 protein: CASSPMGVAGYGYTF. The CDR3 nucleotides read TGTGCCAGCAGCCCTATGGGGGTAGCAGGCTATGGCTACACCTTC.

This clone was counted between two and nine times. This chain links TRBV15 with TRBJ1-2; D gene ambiguous. Per germline, CDR1 LNHNV and CDR2 YYDKDF (reference sequence). With 1 base removed from V and 7 bases from J, the gap between germline ends came to 7 bases. The CDR3 runs to 12 residues. The CDR3 loop reads CATSRGNVGYTF. Here the CDR3 DNA reads TGTGCCACCAGCAGAGGGAATGTTGGCTACACCTTC.

The chain is built from TRBV29-1 and TRBJ1-2, with D hard to call. V lost 0 bases and J 8 bases, leaving 13 bases between the germline ends. Per germline, CDR1 SQVTM and CDR2 ANQGSEA. The CDR3 covers 13 residues. CDR3 region: CSVEDKANLGYTF. CDR3 DNA: TGCAGCGTTGAAGATAAGGCCAATTTGGGCTACACCTTC.

The CDR3 sequence: CASSRTGENYGYTF. The CDR3 DNA reads TGTGCCAGCAGCCGGACAGGGGAAAACTATGGCTACACCTTC. The chain has TRBV5-6 and TRBJ1-2; 9 bases agree with TRBD1. V shed 4 bases and J 2 bases; nucleotides not matched to a gene: 3. The CDR3 has 14 residues. Germline loops: CDR1 SGHDT, CDR2 YYEEEE.

The chain carries TRBV30 and TRBJ2-7, with 9 bases lining up with TRBD1. V shed 2 bases and J 11 bases; nucleotides not matched to a gene: 4. Germline CDR1 is GTSNPN and CDR2 is SVGIG (reference sequence). This CDR3 is built from 11 residues. CDR3 protein: CAWSLTGGKYF. CDR3 nucleotides: TGTGCCTGGAGTTTAACAGGGGGCAAGTACTTC.

This clone has only a few counts. The chain recombines TRBV4-1 with TRBJ2-3; no firm D call. Germline V gene data show CDR1 as MGHRA and CDR2 as YSYEKL. The CDR3 has 13 residues. The V end lost 0 bases, the J end lost 11 bases, and 12 bases lay between the germline ends. CDR3 in DNA: TGCGCCAGCAGCCAAGATCGTCGCGGACGGCAGTATTTT. Translated: CASSQDRRGRQYF.

This clone has a handful of counts. This sequence joins TRBV4-3 and TRBJ2-3; 8 nucleotides agree with TRBD2. The CDR3 is 17 amino acids. V was clipped by 0 bases and J by 1 base; unmatched bases: 6. CDR1 and CDR2 from the germline V gene are LGHNA and YSLEER. The CDR3 is CASSQDPAGGGTDTQYF. The CDR3 DNA sequence: TGCGCCAGCAGCCAAGATCCGGCGGGAGGCGGCACAGATACGCAGTATTTT.

The V and J genes are TRBV11-3 and TRBJ2-5, with D maybe TRBD1 (6 bases). Germline CDR1 is SGHNT and CDR2 is YENEEA. The CDR3 has 16 residues. V shed 3 bases and J shed 1 base, with 15 bases lying between them. CDR3 amino acids: CASSFGTGLAQETQYF. CDR3 DNA: TGTGCCAGCAGCTTCGGCACAGGGCTTGCCCAAGAGACCCAGTACTTC.

This clone was counted only a few times. The chain joins TRBV14 to TRBJ2-7; D is uncertain. CDR3 length: 15 residues. Trimming removed 1 base from V and 0 bases from J, with 10 bases in between. CDR1 and CDR2 from the germline V gene are SGHDN and FVKESK. The DNA of the CDR3 is TGTGCCAGCAGCCAAGTTTCCTATTCCTCCTACGAGCAGTACTTC. Translation gives CASSQVSYSSYEQYF.

In regard to this clone: This could be a read error, since a much larger clone is one nucleotide away. This specimen includes other DNA sequences encoding the same CDR3. The chain couples TRBV28 to TRBJ2-7; D possibly corresponds to TRBD2 (5 bases). This CDR3 is 12 amino acids long. V was shortened by 3 bases and J by 3 bases, with 6 bases between the two germline ends. Germline V lookup: CDR1 MDHEN, CDR2 SYDVKM. The CDR3 here is CASSFGSYEQYV. The CDR3 nucleotides read TGTGCCAGCAGTTTTGGGAGCTACGAGCAGTACGTC.

The CDR3 here is CASRDTASSYEQYF. The CDR3 DNA reads as TGTGCCAGCAGGGACACGGCGAGCTCCTACGAGCAGTACTTC. The chain employs TRBV2 and TRBJ2-7; D may be TRBD1 (5 bases). The CDR3 runs to 14 residues. V shed 6 bases and J shed 0 bases, with 12 bases lying between them. Germline V gene data show CDR1 as SNHLY and CDR2 as FYNNEI.

V is TRBV15 and J is TRBJ2-5; the D gene is possibly TRBD1 (7 bases). Trimming left V 5 bases short and J 7 bases short, with 20 bases between. The CDR3 contains 15 residues. Germline CDR1 and CDR2: LNHNV and YYDKDF (reference sequence). CDR3 loop: CATSPPPPQGGTQYF. In DNA, the CDR3 is TGTGCCACCAGCCCCCCGCCACCGCAGGGGGGGACCCAGTACTTC.

The chain joins TRBV9 to TRBJ2-5; D perhaps matches TRBD2 (5 bases). Germline CDR1 is SGDLS and CDR2 is YYNGEE. The V and J ends lost 0 bases and 3 bases respectively, with 9 bases between them. The CDR3 runs to 14 residues. The CDR3: CASSVGTQEETQYF. In DNA form, the CDR3 reads TGTGCCAGCAGCGTAGGGACTCAGGAAGAGACCCAGTACTTC.

This chain uses TRBV7-2 with TRBJ2-7; D possibly matches TRBD1 or TRBD2 (5 bases each). The CDR3 is made up of 14 amino acids. CDR1 and CDR2 (germline): SGHTA, FQGNSA. The ends were cut back, 5 bases at V and 3 bases at J, with 14 bases in the middle. The CDR3: CASSPRVGDYEQYF. In DNA form, the CDR3 reads TGTGCCAGCAGCCCTCGCGTGGGGGACTACGAGCAGTACTTC.

Note on this clone: Compared with germline, one end of the junction differs, possibly owing to a read error. CDR3 sequence reads: CRTGLAVNTEAFF. The CDR3 DNA sequence: TGCCGCACAGGCCTAGCCGTGAACACTGAAGCTTTCTTT. The rearrangement uses TRBV28 and TRBJ1-1; the D gene is possibly TRBD1 (5 bases). Germline V gene sequence: CDR1 MDHEN, CDR2 SYDVKM. CDR3 length equals 13 residues.

The chain couples TRBV14 to TRBJ1-2, with D hard to call. Between the trimmed V and J ends, which lost 2 bases and 4 bases, there was a span of 14 bases. The length of the CDR3 is 15 residues. Germline CDR1 reads SGHDN; CDR2 reads FVKESK. This CDR3 reads CASSQTVHRTYGYTF. Here the CDR3 DNA reads TGTGCCAGCAGCCAAACCGTACACAGAACCTATGGCTACACCTTC.